Below, 17 T cell receptor beta chains from the same sample are listed, as sequenced in a study of beta chain features in type 1 diabetes (dated by TCRdb to between 2018 and 2020). Receptor libraries were prepared by the immunoSEQ multiplex PCR assay. The High Capacity cDNA Reverse Transcription Kit was used to reverse transcribe all of the isolated RNA, meaning that expressed TCRB transcripts were what got sequenced. TCRdb re-hosts the immuneACCESS table, in-frame sequences only. Its copies lack some clones; in the studies checked, an unresolved V gene accounts for under half of them, and the cause for the rest is not known. Across this sample there are 860,000 or so clones, with roughly a sixth seen only once. Around 0.02% of the sample lies in the top ten. Sequencing was performed on naive CD4+ T cells from blood. Read against the paper, the sample's cell subset or site label means: true naive CD4+ T cells. These TCRs come from a woman younger than 30 in good health.

The chain uses TRBV5-1 and TRBJ2-1, with 16 positions matching TRBD2. From germline, CDR1 is SGHRS and CDR2 YFSETQ. CDR3 length: 15 amino acids. V was clipped by 8 bases and J by 7 bases; unmatched bases: 6. The CDR3 is CASMGLAGGRNEQFF. In DNA form, the CDR3 reads TGCGCCAGTATGGGACTAGCGGGAGGGAGGAATGAGCAGTTCTTC.

This rearrangement joins TRBV9 to TRBJ2-2; TRBD1 aligns across 10 bases. CDR3 length: 15 amino acids. CDR1 and CDR2 (germline): SGDLS, YYNGEE. Unmatched junction bases numbered 6, after V lost 4 bases and J lost 6 bases. Here the CDR3 reads CASSPGTGVAGELFF. CDR3 nucleotides: TGTGCCAGCAGCCCCGGGACAGGGGTGGCCGGGGAGCTGTTTTTT. The full variable domain, with the rest looked up from reference TRBV9 and TRBJ2-2, is DSGVTQTPKHLITATGQRVTLRCSPRSGDLSVYWYQQSLDQGLQFLIQYYNGEERAKGNILERFSAQQFPDLHSELNLSSLELGDSALYFCASSPGTGVAGELFFGEGSRLTVL.

The sample holds a few counts of this clone. The rearrangement uses TRBV7-6 and TRBJ2-5; D gene ambiguous. CDR1 and CDR2 from the germline V gene are SGHVS and FNYEAQ. V lost 0 bases and J lost 7, with 9 bases in between. The CDR3 loop spans 13 amino acids. Here the CDR3 reads CASSLASPGTQYF. The CDR3 DNA follows: TGTGCCAGCAGCTTAGCGAGCCCCGGGACCCAGTACTTC. Using reference TRBV7-6 and TRBJ2-5 for the parts outside the CDR3, the full variable domain is GAGVSQSPRYKVTKRGQDVALRCDPISGHVSLYWYRQALGQGPEFLTYFNYEAQQDKSGLPNDRFSAERPEGSISTLTIQRTEQRDSAMYRCASSLASPGTQYFGPGTRLLVL.

The chain uses TRBV11-1 and TRBJ2-3; D gene unclear. Germline V lookup: CDR1 SGHAT, CDR2 FQDESV (reference sequence). With 7 bases removed from V and 6 bases from J, the gap between germline ends came to 8 bases. The CDR3 is 11 amino acids. The CDR3 nucleotides read TGTGCCAGCATGTTTTCTGATACGCAGTATTTT. Translation: CASMFSDTQYF.

This rearrangement joins TRBV9 to TRBJ2-2, with 8 bases matching TRBD1. CDR1 is SGDLS, CDR2 YYNGEE, per germline. V trimming: 1 base; J trimming: 9 bases; junction bases outside the gene matches: 5. The CDR3 loop spans 14 amino acids. CDR3 protein: CASSVRDRGWELFF. CDR3 sequence (DNA): TGTGCCAGCAGCGTAAGAGACAGGGGATGGGAGCTGTTTTTT.

V is TRBV15 and J is TRBJ2-1; maybe TRBD2 (5 bases). The V gene lost 9 bases and the J gene lost 7 bases, with 13 bases spanning the gap. CDR1 and CDR2 from the germline V gene are LNHNV and YYDKDF (reference sequence). The CDR3 loop spans 12 amino acids. Written as DNA, the CDR3 is TGTGCCACGAGGGCGGAATATAATGAGCAGTTCTTC. It translates to CATRAEYNEQFF.

The rearrangement joins TRBV5-6 to TRBJ2-7; the D gene could be TRBD1 or TRBD2 (6 bases each). Germline CDR1 reads SGHDT; CDR2 reads YYEEEE. Trimming cost V 4 bases and J 4 bases, with 12 bases left between them. This CDR3 has 13 residues. The CDR3 loop is CASSLTGTYEQYF. The CDR3 DNA is TGTGCCAGCAGCCTCACAGGGACTTACGAGCAGTACTTC. Drawing the rest from reference TRBV5-6 and TRBJ2-7, the complete variable domain is DAGVTQSPTHLIKTRGQQVTLRCSPKSGHDTVSWYQQALGQGPQFIFQYYEEEERQRGNFPDRFSGHQFPNYSSELNVNALLLGDSALYLCASSLTGTYEQYFGPGTRLTVT.

Turning to this clone: Other nucleotide sequences in the sample specify the same CDR3. V usage is TRBV6-1 and J usage is TRBJ1-5; D is ambiguous. Per the germline V gene, CDR1 is MNHNS and CDR2 is SASEGT. Trimming left V 3 bases short and J 4 bases short, with 7 bases between. This CDR3 has 13 residues. This CDR3 reads CASSDRGNQPQHF. The CDR3 bases are TGTGCCAGCAGTGACCGGGGAAATCAGCCCCAGCATTTT.

The CDR3 sequence: CASSRTWTSGGNNEQFF. The CDR3 coding sequence is TGCGCCAGCAGCCGGACCTGGACTAGCGGGGGGAACAATGAGCAGTTCTTC. The V and J genes are TRBV4-3 and TRBJ2-1; 14 nucleotides match TRBD2. The germline CDR1 and CDR2 sequences are LGHNA and YSLEER. This CDR3 comprises 17 residues. The ends lost 4 bases at V and 5 bases at J; junction bases unmatched: 7.

The chain combines TRBV18 with TRBJ2-7; the match to TRBD2 covers 11 bases. The CDR3 loop spans 17 amino acids. Germline values: CDR1 KGHSH, CDR2 LQKENI. V lost 2 bases and J lost 2; bases outside the gene matches: 8. The CDR3, as DNA: TGTGCCAGCTCACCAGGGACTAGCGGAAAACTTACCTACGAGCAGTACTTC. Its protein is CASSPGTSGKLTYEQYF.

This clone was seen more than once but under ten times. The V and J genes are TRBV7-2 and TRBJ2-3; 8 nucleotides align to TRBD2. Germline trimming cut 5 bases from V and 6 bases from J; bases unmatched to any gene: 19. Germline V gene sequence: CDR1 SGHTA, CDR2 FQGNSA. The CDR3 length is 18 residues. The CDR3 sequence is CASSPGSRAGLDFDTQYF. DNA for the CDR3: TGTGCCAGCAGCCCGGGCTCTCGGGCGGGACTAGATTTCGATACGCAGTATTTT.

V and J are TRBV7-9 and TRBJ1-1, with 7 positions matching TRBD1. V shed 3 bases and J 1 base; nucleotides not matched to a gene: 5. CDR1 is SEHNR, CDR2 FQNEAQ, per germline (reference sequence). The CDR3 totals 15 residues. The CDR3 nucleotides are TGTGCCAGCAGCTTCCAGACAGGGAAGAACACTGAAGCTTTCTTT. It specifies CASSFQTGKNTEAFF.

Only a few counts were recorded for this clone. This rearrangement joins TRBV19 to TRBJ2-7; 8 nucleotides match TRBD2. Trimming took 1 base from V and 0 from J; bases not matched to a gene: 2. CDR3 length: 15 amino acids. Per the germline V gene, CDR1 is LNHDA and CDR2 is SQIVND (reference sequence). Here the CDR3 DNA reads TGTGCCAGTAGTATAGTCAGCGGGAGCTCCTACGAGCAGTACTTC. It codes for CASSIVSGSSYEQYF.

The chain is built from TRBV28 and TRBJ2-2, with no clear D. The CDR3 has 14 residues. Germline-derived CDR1 and CDR2 are MDHEN and SYDVKM. Trimming stripped 3 bases from V and 4 bases from J, with 9 bases between. DNA for the CDR3: TGTGCCAGCAGTTTGATTCTGACCACCGGGGAGCTGTTTTTT. Translating gives CASSLILTTGELFF.

The V call is TRBV7-8, the J call TRBJ2-1, with 7 positions matching TRBD2. Germline assignment: CDR1 SGHVS and CDR2 FQNEAQ. With 1 base clipped from V and 5 bases from J, the junction kept 8 bases outside the gene matches. This CDR3 has 16 amino acids. CDR3 nucleotide sequence: TGTGCCAGCAGCTTAGGTTTACTAGCGTATAACAATGAGCAGTTCTTC. Residues: CASSLGLLAYNNEQFF. Combining the CDR3 with reference TRBV7-8 and TRBJ2-1 gives the whole variable domain GAGVSQSPRYKVAKRGQDVALRCDPISGHVSLFWYQQALGQGPEFLTYFQNEAQLDKSGLPSDRFFAERPEGSVSTLKIQRTQQEDSAVYLCASSLGLLAYNNEQFFGPGTRLTVL.

The V call is TRBV28, the J call TRBJ1-1; 7 nucleotides align to TRBD1. Germline V gene data show CDR1 as MDHEN and CDR2 as SYDVKM. This CDR3 contains 15 residues. The J segment lost 4 bases and the V segment lost 6 bases, leaving 11 bases of the junction unmatched. In DNA, the CDR3 is TGTGCCAGCAGGAACCCAGGGGGTAGTTCCACTGAAGCTTTCTTT. Encoded protein: CASRNPGGSSTEAFF.

This clone was recorded a few times. The chain couples TRBV6-1 to TRBJ1-2; TRBD1 agrees at 9 bases. This CDR3 comprises 14 residues. The germline gives CDR1 MNHNS, CDR2 SASEGT. With V trimmed by 6 bases and J by 5 bases, 7 bases remained unmatched. The DNA of the CDR3 is TGTGCCAGCAGGTTAACAGGGGGCGCTTATGGCTACACCTTC. Translated, it gives CASRLTGGAYGYTF.